This T cell receptor beta chain comes out of a study of blood T cell repertoires in COVID-19. Germline-derived CDR1 and CDR2 are WSHSY and SAAADI. The CDR3 is 15 amino acids. Trimming pared 4 bases from V and 5 bases from J, leaving 17 bases between. Source study methods: How many nucleated cells were present was estimated from reference gene primer amplification. Only in-frame clones appear in the TCRdb table, and some are missing; sequencing was by immunoSEQ multiplex PCR. The DNA gave D and trimming, while V, J and clone size come from that table. The data hold around 67,000 clones, with around 79% observed a single time.

The receptor was derived from a woman in her sixties or seventies with acute or convalescent COVID-19. The sequenced sample consisted of peripheral blood. The chain joins TRBV10-2 to TRBJ1-2, with TRBD1 as a possible D gene (6 bases). CDR3 sequence: CASSGTRDTSYGYTF. DNA of the CDR3: TGCGCCAGCAGTGGAACCCGGGACACCTCATATGGCTACACCTTC.